Described below is a single T cell receptor (beta chain) sequence and its context. Its antigen is currently unknown. Profiled with immunoSEQ multiplex PCR; TCRdb holds only in-frame clones, not every one. The sample lists about 280,000 clones, approximately 87% occurring once. Specified treatment: 19 received Ad26.COV2.S at low or high dose, single or two shots; several received placebo; per-sample allocation not given. Day 63 following the first vaccine or placebo injection was when the samples were taken. The data belong to a study of Ad26.COV2.S vaccination and SARS-CoV-2 variants. Deletions cut 8 bases from V and 0 bases from J, with 14 bases between. The CDR3 runs 15 residues. Germline CDR1 is MNHNY and CDR2 is SVGAGI (reference sequence). Whole-study findings and limits: The analyses of TCR breadth and depth may have understated the size of total T cell responses. Reported findings describe substantial breadth in spike-specific CD8+ and CD4+ T cell responses following vaccination.

Sequencing was performed on peripheral blood, taken in a trial of Ad26.COV2.S vaccine versus placebo. The receptor was isolated from a person between 18 and 65 years old who received the Ad26.COV2.S COVID-19 vaccine or a placebo. The rearrangement uses TRBV6-6 and TRBJ1-3; possibly TRBD1 for D (5 bases). The CDR3, as DNA: TGTGCCAGCGAGCGTACGAGGGGCTCTGGAAACACCATATATTTT. Protein sequence: CASERTRGSGNTIYF.